These T cell receptor beta chains were read from a single sample in a study of blood T cell repertoires in COVID-19. Measured with immunoSEQ multiplex PCR; TCRdb has only the in-frame clones, and not every one. This sample yields some 130,000 clones, of which approximately 80% are seen a single time; 9.7% belongs to the top ten. Sample: peripheral blood. These receptors all stem from a man aged 40-49 years with active or convalescent COVID-19. CDR3s include the opening cysteine and the closing phenylalanine or tryptophan. A D gene is named only where the DNA matches it firmly. The size of a clone is reported for some rows only, either as once, few or many, or as a class for expanded clones.

clone_size	v_call	j_call	d_call	cdr3_aa	cdr3_nt
-	TRBV29-1	TRBJ2-7	-	CSVGRSYEQYF	TGCAGCGTTGGGCGGTCCTACGAGCAGTACTTC
-	TRBV4-3	TRBJ2-7	-	CASSQYPGHEQYF	TGCGCCAGCAGCCAATACCCAGGGCACGAGCAGTACTTC
-	TRBV11-1	TRBJ2-5	-	CASSSDTLQETQYF	TGTGCCAGCAGCTCGGACACACTCCAAGAGACCCAGTACTTC
-	TRBV7-2	TRBJ1-5	TRBD1	CASSLSGTGSQPQHF	TGTGCCAGCAGCTTATCCGGGACAGGGAGTCAGCCCCAGCATTTT
-	TRBV7-3	TRBJ2-5	TRBD1	CASSLNRGLQETQYF	TGTGCCAGCAGCTTAAACAGGGGGCTCCAAGAGACCCAGTACTTC
few	TRBV30	TRBJ1-5	-	CAWSVPGRGSNQPQHF	TGTGCCTGGAGTGTACCTGGAAGAGGGAGCAATCAGCCCCAGCATTTT
-	TRBV3-1/TRBV3-2	TRBJ2-7	TRBD2	CASSPPLAGRRNEQYF	TGTGCCAGCAGCCCTCCTCTAGCGGGGCGGAGGAACGAGCAGTACTTC
-	TRBV27	TRBJ2-1	TRBD1	CASSPRDRGSNEQFF	TGTGCCAGCAGTCCTCGGGACAGGGGTTCGAATGAGCAGTTCTTC
once	TRBV27	TRBJ1-4	-	CASSRTDEKLFF	TGTGCCAGCAGTCGGACAGATGAAAAACTGTTTTTT
-	TRBV15	TRBJ1-5	TRBD1	CATSRGTGYSNQPQHF	TGTGCCACCAGCAGAGGGACAGGCTATAGCAATCAGCCCCAGCATTTT
-	TRBV7-9	TRBJ2-3	-	CASSFPRGYGTDTQYF	TGTGCCAGCAGCTTCCCGCGTGGTTACGGCACAGATACGCAGTATTTT
-	TRBV3-1/TRBV3-2	TRBJ1-6	-	CASSQPTGANSPLHF	TGTGCCAGCAGCCAACCGACGGGTGCGAATTCACCCCTCCACTTT
-	TRBV3-1/TRBV3-2	TRBJ2-1	TRBD1	CASRLQGEHEQFF	TGTGCCAGCAGGCTACAGGGGGAACATGAGCAGTTCTTC
few	TRBV18	TRBJ1-2	-	CASSPRGWDGYTF	TGTGCCAGCTCACCACGGGGCTGGGATGGCTACACCTTC
-	TRBV21-1	TRBJ1-2	-	CASSKAGANYGYTF	TGTGCCAGCAGCAAGGCAGGGGCTAACTATGGCTACACCTTC
-	TRBV7-2	TRBJ2-7	TRBD2	CASSTTSGRNYEQYF	TGTGCCAGCAGCACAACTAGCGGCCGGAACTACGAGCAGTACTTC